This TCR beta chain came from a study of blood T cells in healthy people across ages. About this clonotype itself: It may be a read error: a sequence one base away is much more abundant.

Next came a second PCR, run for about 6 to 12 cycles, which used a sample-barcoded 5' primer along with a J-beta primer mix. MiXCR, applied by TCRdb to the 5' RACE reads, yields one record per CDR3 protein. The sample holds 1.5 million to 1.8 million distinct CDR3 sequences, approximately 39% seen once. The CDR3 consists of 15 residues. The chain links TRBV12-3 or TRBV12-4 to TRBJ2-5; TRBD1 or TRBD2 may be the D gene (5 bases each). The better agreement between TRBJ2-7 and the DNA end casts doubt on the J call. Sample: blood. The sequence came from a woman between 18 and 30 years old in good health. CDR3 nucleotide sequence: TGTGCCAGCAGCACTGCCCGGGACCCTATTTACGAGCAGTACTTC. Protein product: CASSTARDPIYEQYF.